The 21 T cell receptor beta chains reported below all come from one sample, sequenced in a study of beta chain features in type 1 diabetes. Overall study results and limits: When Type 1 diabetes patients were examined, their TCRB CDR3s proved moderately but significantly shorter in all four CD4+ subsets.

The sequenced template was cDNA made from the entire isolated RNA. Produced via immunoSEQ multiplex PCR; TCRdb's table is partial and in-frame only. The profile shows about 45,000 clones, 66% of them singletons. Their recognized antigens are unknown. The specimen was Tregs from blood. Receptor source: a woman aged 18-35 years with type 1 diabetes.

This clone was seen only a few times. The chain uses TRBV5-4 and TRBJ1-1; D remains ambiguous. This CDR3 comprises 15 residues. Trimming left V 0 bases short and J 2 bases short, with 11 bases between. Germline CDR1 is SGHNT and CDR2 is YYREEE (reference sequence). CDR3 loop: CASSLDRITNTEAFF. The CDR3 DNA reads TGTGCCAGCAGCTTGGACAGAATAACCAACACTGAAGCTTTCTTT.

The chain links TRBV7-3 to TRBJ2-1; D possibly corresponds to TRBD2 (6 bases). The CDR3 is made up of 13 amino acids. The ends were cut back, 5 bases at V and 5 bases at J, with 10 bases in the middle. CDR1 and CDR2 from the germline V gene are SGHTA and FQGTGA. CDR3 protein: CASSRGRNNEQFF. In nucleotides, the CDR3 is TGTGCCAGCAGCCGGGGGAGAAACAATGAGCAGTTCTTC.

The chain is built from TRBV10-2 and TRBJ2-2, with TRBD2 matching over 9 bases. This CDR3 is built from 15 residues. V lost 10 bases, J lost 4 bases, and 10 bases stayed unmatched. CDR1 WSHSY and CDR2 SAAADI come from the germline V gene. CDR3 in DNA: TGCGCCACCGACTCCGGCGGGGGGGCCACCGGGGAGCTGTTTTTT. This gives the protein CATDSGGGATGELFF.

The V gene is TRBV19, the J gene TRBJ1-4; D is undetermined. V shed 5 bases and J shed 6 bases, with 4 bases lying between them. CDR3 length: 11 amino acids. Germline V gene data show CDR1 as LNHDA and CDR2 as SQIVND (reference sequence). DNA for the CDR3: TGTGCCAGTAGTTCCTATGAAAAACTGTTTTTT. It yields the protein CASSSYEKLFF. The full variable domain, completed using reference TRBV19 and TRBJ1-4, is DGGITQSPKYLFRKEGQNVTLSCEQNLNHDAMYWYRQDPGQGLRLIYYSQIVNDFQKGDIAEGYSVSREKKESFPLTVTSAQKNPTAFYLCASSSYEKLFFGSGTQLSVL.

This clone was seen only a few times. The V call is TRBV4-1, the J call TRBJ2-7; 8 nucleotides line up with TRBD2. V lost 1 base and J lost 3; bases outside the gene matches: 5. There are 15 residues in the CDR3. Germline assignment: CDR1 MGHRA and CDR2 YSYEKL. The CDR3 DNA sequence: TGCGCCAGCAGCCAAGGGGAGCGGGAGCACTACGAGCAGTACTTC. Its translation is CASSQGEREHYEQYF.

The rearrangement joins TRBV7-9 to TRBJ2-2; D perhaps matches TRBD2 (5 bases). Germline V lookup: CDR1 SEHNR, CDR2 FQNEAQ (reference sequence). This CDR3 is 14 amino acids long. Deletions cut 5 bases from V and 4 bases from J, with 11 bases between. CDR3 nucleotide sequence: TGTGCCAGCAGCCCCCGGACTGGCACCGGGGAGCTGTTTTTT. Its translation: CASSPRTGTGELFF.

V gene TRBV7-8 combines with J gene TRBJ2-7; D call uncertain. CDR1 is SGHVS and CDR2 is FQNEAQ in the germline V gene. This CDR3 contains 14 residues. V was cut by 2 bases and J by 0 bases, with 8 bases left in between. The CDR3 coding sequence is TGTGCCAGCAGCTTATATCCGAGCTCCTACGAGCAGTACTTC. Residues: CASSLYPSSYEQYF.

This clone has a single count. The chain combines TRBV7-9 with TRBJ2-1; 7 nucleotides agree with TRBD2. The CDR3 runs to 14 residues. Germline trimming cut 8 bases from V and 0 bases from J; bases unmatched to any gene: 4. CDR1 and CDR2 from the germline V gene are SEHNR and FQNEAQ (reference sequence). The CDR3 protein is CASGLVGSYNEQFF. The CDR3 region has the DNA TGTGCCAGCGGACTAGTCGGCTCCTACAATGAGCAGTTCTTC.

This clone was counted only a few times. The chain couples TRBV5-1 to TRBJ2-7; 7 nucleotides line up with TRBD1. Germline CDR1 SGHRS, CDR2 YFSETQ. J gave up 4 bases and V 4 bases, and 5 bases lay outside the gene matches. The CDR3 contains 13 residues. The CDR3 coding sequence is TGCGCCAGCAGCCAGGGACAGAATTACGAGCAGTACTTC. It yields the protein CASSQGQNYEQYF.

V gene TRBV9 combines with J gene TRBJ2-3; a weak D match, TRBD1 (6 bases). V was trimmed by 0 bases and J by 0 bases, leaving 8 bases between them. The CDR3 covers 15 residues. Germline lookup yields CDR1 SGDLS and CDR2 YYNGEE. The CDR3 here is CASSVVGQSTDTQYF. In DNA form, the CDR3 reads TGTGCCAGCAGCGTAGTTGGACAGAGCACAGATACGCAGTATTTT. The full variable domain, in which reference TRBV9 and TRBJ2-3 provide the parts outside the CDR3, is DSGVTQTPKHLITATGQRVTLRCSPRSGDLSVYWYQQSLDQGLQFLIQYYNGEERAKGNILERFSAQQFPDLHSELNLSSLELGDSALYFCASSVVGQSTDTQYFGPGTRLTVL.

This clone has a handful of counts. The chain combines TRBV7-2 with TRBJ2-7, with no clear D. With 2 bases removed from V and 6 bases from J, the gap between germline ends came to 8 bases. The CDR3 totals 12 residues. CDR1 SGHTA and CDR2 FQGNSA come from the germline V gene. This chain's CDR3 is CASSLMRSEQYF. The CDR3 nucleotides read TGTGCCAGCAGCTTAATGAGGTCCGAGCAGTACTTC.

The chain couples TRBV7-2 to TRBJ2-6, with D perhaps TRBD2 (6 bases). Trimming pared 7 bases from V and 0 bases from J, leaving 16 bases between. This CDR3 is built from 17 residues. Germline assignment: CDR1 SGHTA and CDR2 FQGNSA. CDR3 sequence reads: CASKTTGAHSGANVLTF. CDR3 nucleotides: TGTGCCAGCAAAACCACGGGAGCCCACTCTGGGGCCAACGTCCTGACTTTC.

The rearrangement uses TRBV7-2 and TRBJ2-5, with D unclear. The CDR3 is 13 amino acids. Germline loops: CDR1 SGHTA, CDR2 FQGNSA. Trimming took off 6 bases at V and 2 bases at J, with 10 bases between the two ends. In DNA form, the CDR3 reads TGTGCCAGCAGACCTAGAATTCAAGAGACCCAGTACTTC. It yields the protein CASRPRIQETQYF.

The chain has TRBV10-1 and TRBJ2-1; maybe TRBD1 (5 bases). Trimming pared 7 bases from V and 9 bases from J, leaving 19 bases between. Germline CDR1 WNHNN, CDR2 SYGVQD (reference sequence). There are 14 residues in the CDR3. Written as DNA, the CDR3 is TGCGCCAGCACCAGGGTCCCTCTGAGTAGTGAGCAGTTCTTC. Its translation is CASTRVPLSSEQFF.

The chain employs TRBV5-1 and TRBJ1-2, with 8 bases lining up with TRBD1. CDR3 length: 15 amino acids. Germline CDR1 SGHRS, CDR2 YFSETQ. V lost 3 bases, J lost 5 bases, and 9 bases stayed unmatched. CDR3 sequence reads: CASSSGQGQVYGYTF. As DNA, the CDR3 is TGCGCCAGCAGCTCAGGACAGGGTCAGGTATATGGCTACACCTTC.

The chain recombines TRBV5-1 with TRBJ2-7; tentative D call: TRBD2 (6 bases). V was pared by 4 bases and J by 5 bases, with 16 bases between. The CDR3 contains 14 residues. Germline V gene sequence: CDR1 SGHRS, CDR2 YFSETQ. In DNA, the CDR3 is TGCGCCAGCAGCGCGGGACGTATGAGAGACGAGCAGTACTTC. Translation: CASSAGRMRDEQYF.

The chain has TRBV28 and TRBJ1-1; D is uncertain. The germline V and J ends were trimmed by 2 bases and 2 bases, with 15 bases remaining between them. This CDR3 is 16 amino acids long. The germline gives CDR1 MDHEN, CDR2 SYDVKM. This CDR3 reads CASSLRHTRVNTEAFF. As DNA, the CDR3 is TGTGCCAGCAGTTTACGCCACACGAGGGTTAACACTGAAGCTTTCTTT. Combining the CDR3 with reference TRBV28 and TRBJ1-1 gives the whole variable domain DVKVTQSSRYLVKRTGEKVFLECVQDMDHENMFWYRQDPGLGLRLIYFSYDVKMKEKGDIPEGYSVSREKKERFSLILESASTNQTSMYLCASSLRHTRVNTEAFFGQGTRLTVV.

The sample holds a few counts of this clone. Here the CDR3 reads CASSSLTGGYGYTF. CDR3 nucleotides: TGTGCCAGCAGTTCCTTGACGGGAGGCTATGGCTACACCTTC. The chain links TRBV7-9 to TRBJ1-2, with D uncertain. The ends were cut back, 6 bases at V and 4 bases at J, with 15 bases in the middle. The germline V gene has CDR1 SEHNR and CDR2 FQNEAQ (reference sequence). The CDR3 is made up of 14 amino acids.

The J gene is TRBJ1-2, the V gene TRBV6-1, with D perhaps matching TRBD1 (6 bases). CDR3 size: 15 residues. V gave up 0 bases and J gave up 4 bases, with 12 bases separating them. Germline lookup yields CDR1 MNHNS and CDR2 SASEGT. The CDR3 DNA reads TGTGCCAGCAGTGAAGCGGCGGGGGCGTCCTATGGCTACACCTTC. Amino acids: CASSEAAGASYGYTF.

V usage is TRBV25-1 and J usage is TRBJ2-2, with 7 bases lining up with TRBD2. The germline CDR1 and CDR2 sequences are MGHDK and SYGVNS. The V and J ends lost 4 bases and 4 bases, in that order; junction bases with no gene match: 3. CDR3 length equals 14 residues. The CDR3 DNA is TGTGCCAGCAGTGCCCGGACTAGCACCGGGGAGCTGTTTTTT. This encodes CASSARTSTGELFF.

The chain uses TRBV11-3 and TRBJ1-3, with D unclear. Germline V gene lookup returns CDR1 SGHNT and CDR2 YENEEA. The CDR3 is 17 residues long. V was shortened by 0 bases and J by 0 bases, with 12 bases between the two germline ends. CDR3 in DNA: TGTGCCAGCAGCTTAGATGGGAGACCACCCTCTGGAAACACCATATATTTT. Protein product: CASSLDGRPPSGNTIYF.